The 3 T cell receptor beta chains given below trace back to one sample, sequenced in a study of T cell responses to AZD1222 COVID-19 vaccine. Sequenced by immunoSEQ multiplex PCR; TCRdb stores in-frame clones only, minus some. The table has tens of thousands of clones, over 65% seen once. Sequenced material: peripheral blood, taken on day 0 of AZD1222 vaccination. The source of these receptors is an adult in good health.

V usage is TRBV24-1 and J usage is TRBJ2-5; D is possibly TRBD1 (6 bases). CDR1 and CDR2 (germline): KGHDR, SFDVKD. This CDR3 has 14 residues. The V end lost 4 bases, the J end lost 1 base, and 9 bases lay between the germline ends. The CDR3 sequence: CATSDPGVQETQYF. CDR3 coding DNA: TGTGCCACCAGTGACCCAGGGGTCCAAGAGACCCAGTACTTC.

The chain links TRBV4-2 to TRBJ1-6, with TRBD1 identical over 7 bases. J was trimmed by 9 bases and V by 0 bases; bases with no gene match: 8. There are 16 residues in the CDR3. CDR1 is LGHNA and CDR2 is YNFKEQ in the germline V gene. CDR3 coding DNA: TGTGCCAGCAGCCAAGATCCGAGGGGGCGGCCTTCACCCCTCCACTTT. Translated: CASSQDPRGRPSPLHF.

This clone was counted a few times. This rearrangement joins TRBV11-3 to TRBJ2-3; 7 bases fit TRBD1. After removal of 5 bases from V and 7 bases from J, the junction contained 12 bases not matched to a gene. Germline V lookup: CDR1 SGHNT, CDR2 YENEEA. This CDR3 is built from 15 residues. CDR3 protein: CASSKGSTGSNTQYF. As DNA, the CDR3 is TGTGCCAGCAGCAAAGGATCGACAGGGTCGAATACGCAGTATTTT.